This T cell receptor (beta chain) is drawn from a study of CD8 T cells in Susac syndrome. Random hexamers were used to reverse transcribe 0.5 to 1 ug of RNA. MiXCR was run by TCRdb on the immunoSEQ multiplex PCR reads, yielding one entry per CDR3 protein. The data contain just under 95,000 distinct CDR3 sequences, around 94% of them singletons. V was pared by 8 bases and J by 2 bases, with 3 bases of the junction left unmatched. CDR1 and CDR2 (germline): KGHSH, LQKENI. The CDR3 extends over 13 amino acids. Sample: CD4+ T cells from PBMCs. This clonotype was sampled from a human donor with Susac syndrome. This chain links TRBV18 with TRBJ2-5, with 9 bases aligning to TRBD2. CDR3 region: CASALAGQETQYF. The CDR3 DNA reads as TGTGCCAGCGCGCTAGCGGGGCAAGAGACCCAGTACTTC.